These 24 T cell receptor beta chains were all obtained from the same sample, sequenced in a study of patients and donors after allogeneic stem cell transplantation. TCRdb analysed the RT-PCR reads with MiXCR anew, one entry per CDR3 protein. The sample has roughly 940,000 distinct CDR3 sequences, roughly 17% seen once. Input material: blood, either unsorted or a sorted T cell fraction (not recorded which). All receptors derive from a human donor who was either an allogeneic HSCT recipient or a stem cell or donor lymphocyte infusion donor (not recorded which). It is not recorded whose cells these are; they may come from a transplant donor.

This clonotype was observed a handful of times. The V and J genes are TRBV20-1 and TRBJ2-7, with 8 bases fitting TRBD1. The length of the CDR3 is 13 residues. V lost 3 bases, J lost 7 bases, and 8 bases stayed unmatched. Germline V gene lookup returns CDR1 DFQATT and CDR2 SNEGSKA (reference sequence). The CDR3 reads CSASADRGREQYF. CDR3 nucleotides: TGCAGTGCTAGCGCTGACAGGGGCAGGGAGCAGTACTTC.

The chain combines TRBV25-1 with TRBJ2-5, with D possibly TRBD1 on 6 matching bases. The CDR3 length is 15 residues. V lost 1 base and J lost 2, with 11 bases in between. Germline loops: CDR1 MGHDK, CDR2 SYGVNS. CDR3 sequence: CASSESRQVQETQYF. The CDR3 DNA is TGTGCCAGCAGTGAATCCCGACAGGTTCAAGAGACCCAGTACTTC.

This clonotype has just a few counts. The rearrangement uses TRBV5-1 and TRBJ1-1, with a weak D call TRBD1 (5 bases). CDR1 is SGHRS, CDR2 YFSETQ, per germline. With 3 bases removed from V and 6 bases from J, the gap between germline ends came to 9 bases. The CDR3 is 12 residues long. This CDR3 reads CASSSEGAEAFF. In DNA, the CDR3 is TGCGCCAGCAGCTCCGAAGGGGCTGAAGCTTTCTTT.

This clonotype appeared a few times. The V call is TRBV5-1, the J call TRBJ2-1; a possible D gene is TRBD1 (6 bases). CDR1 and CDR2 (germline): SGHRS, YFSETQ. This CDR3 comprises 15 residues. Trimming removed 3 bases at V and 9 bases at J, with 19 bases between. The CDR3 nucleotides are TGCGCCAGCAGCTGGGTGATGTGGACAGTAACTGAGCAGTTCTTC. The encoded protein is CASSWVMWTVTEQFF.

In this sample, this clonotype turned up a few times. This sequence joins TRBV7-9 and TRBJ2-1; D unresolved. Trimming removed 4 bases at V and 8 bases at J, with 15 bases between. This CDR3 spans 14 amino acids. Germline values: CDR1 SEHNR, CDR2 FQNEAQ (reference sequence). CDR3 nucleotides: TGTGCCAGCAGCTCGTCCTCGGTTCCGGATGAGCAGTTCTTC. Translated: CASSSSSVPDEQFF.

This clonotype was counted between two and nine times. This chain uses TRBV9 with TRBJ2-1, with D perhaps TRBD2 (7 bases). CDR1 is SGDLS, CDR2 YYNGEE, per germline. Trimming left V 5 bases short and J 4 bases short, with 16 bases between. The CDR3 totals 15 residues. The CDR3 reads CASSYGGGAYNEQFF. CDR3 nucleotide sequence: TGTGCCAGCAGTTATGGGGGGGGCGCGTACAATGAGCAGTTCTTC. The full variable domain, with the rest looked up from reference TRBV9 and TRBJ2-1, is DSGVTQTPKHLITATGQRVTLRCSPRSGDLSVYWYQQSLDQGLQFLIQYYNGEERAKGNILERFSAQQFPDLHSELNLSSLELGDSALYFCASSYGGGAYNEQFFGPGTRLTVL.

This clonotype was seen only a few times. The chain couples TRBV6-1 to TRBJ2-7; D unclear. The CDR3 contains 15 residues. The V end lost 7 bases, the J end lost 2 bases, and 18 bases lay between the germline ends. The germline V gene encodes CDR1 MNHNS and CDR2 SASEGT. The CDR3 here is CASTPRPEFAYEQYF. CDR3 DNA sequence: TGTGCCAGCACCCCACGGCCAGAATTTGCCTACGAGCAGTACTTC.

This clonotype was seen only a few times. V is TRBV6-5 and J is TRBJ2-7, with TRBD2 matching over 9 bases. V gave up 1 base and J gave up 3 bases; unmatched junction bases: 4. Germline values: CDR1 MNHEY, CDR2 SVGAGI. The CDR3 totals 15 residues. The CDR3, as DNA: TGTGCCAGCAGTTACTTGACTAGCGGAATCTACGAGCAGTACTTC. Translated, it gives CASSYLTSGIYEQYF.

A few counts support this clonotype. V and J are TRBV13 and TRBJ2-4; 7 bases map to TRBD2. The CDR3 is 17 residues long. V lost 6 bases, J lost 1 base, and 12 bases stayed unmatched. Looked up from germline, CDR1 is PRHDT and CDR2 is FYEKMQ (reference sequence). Written as DNA, the CDR3 is TGTGCCAGCAGTTTGAAACGGGGGGATTCCGCCAAAAACATTCAGTACTTC. This sequence encodes CASSLKRGDSAKNIQYF.

This clonotype came up a few times. V gene TRBV7-8 combines with J gene TRBJ2-4; 11 bases line up with TRBD2. The length of the CDR3 is 19 residues. Germline trimming cut 6 bases from V and 0 bases from J; bases unmatched to any gene: 13. Germline V lookup: CDR1 SGHVS, CDR2 FQNEAQ. The CDR3 sequence: CASRSTSGRVVLAKNIQYF. The DNA for the CDR3 is TGTGCCAGCAGGTCCACTAGCGGGAGAGTCGTCCTAGCCAAAAACATTCAGTACTTC.

This chain uses TRBV5-5 with TRBJ2-1; 10 positions agree with TRBD2. The length of the CDR3 is 15 residues. Losses at the gene ends were 2 bases for V and 8 bases for J; bases not matched to a gene: 7. In germline, CDR1 is SGHKS, CDR2 YYEKEE (reference sequence). The CDR3 bases are TGTGCCAGCAGCTTATGGAGCGGGAGGGACGATGAGCAGTTCTTC. Encoded protein: CASSLWSGRDDEQFF.

This clonotype has a handful of counts. The chain employs TRBV10-2 and TRBJ2-4; D may be TRBD2 (5 bases). CDR3 length equals 15 residues. Germline CDR1 WSHSY, CDR2 SAAADI. V shed 2 bases and J shed 1 base, with 9 bases lying between them. CDR3 region: CASSEAGMAKNIQYF. Here the CDR3 DNA reads TGCGCCAGCAGTGAGGCGGGTATGGCCAAAAACATTCAGTACTTC.

V is TRBV5-5 and J is TRBJ2-7, with 9 bases lining up with TRBD2. The ends lost 1 base at V and 2 bases at J; junction bases unmatched: 4. The CDR3 loop spans 15 amino acids. In germline, CDR1 is SGHKS, CDR2 YYEKEE (reference sequence). The DNA for the CDR3 is TGTGCCAGCAGCTTGAGCGGGGGGTCTCCCTACGAGCAGTACTTC. Its protein product is CASSLSGGSPYEQYF.

This sequence joins TRBV7-9 and TRBJ2-3, with D possibly matching TRBD1 (6 bases). Germline CDR1 is SEHNR and CDR2 is FQNEAQ (reference sequence). The CDR3 loop spans 15 amino acids. Between the trimmed V and J ends, which lost 11 bases and 3 bases, there was a span of 21 bases. This chain's CDR3 is CACSNPQGSTDTQYF. CDR3 DNA sequence: TGTGCCTGTTCGAATCCCCAGGGGTCAACAGATACGCAGTATTTT.

This clonotype was recorded a few times. The chain links TRBV7-9 to TRBJ2-5, with 7 nucleotides matching TRBD2. Germline CDR1 reads SEHNR; CDR2 reads FQNEAQ (reference sequence). Unmatched junction bases numbered 4, after V lost 0 bases and J lost 3 bases. The CDR3 runs to 15 residues. CDR3 loop: CASSLALAEKETQYF. CDR3 coding DNA: TGTGCCAGCAGCTTAGCCCTAGCGGAAAAAGAGACCCAGTACTTC.

The sample holds a few counts of this clonotype. This chain's CDR3 is CASKREVATEAFF. The DNA of the CDR3 is TGCGCCAGCAAACGGGAGGTGGCCACTGAAGCTTTCTTT. This rearrangement joins TRBV5-1 to TRBJ1-1; the D is unclear. In germline, CDR1 is SGHRS, CDR2 YFSETQ. This CDR3 is built from 13 residues. V lost 6 bases, J lost 4 bases, and 13 bases lay in between.

This clonotype was recorded a few times. This chain uses TRBV20-1 with TRBJ1-2; D might be TRBD1 (5 bases). CDR1 and CDR2 (germline): DFQATT, SNEGSKA (reference sequence). The CDR3 runs to 15 residues. Trimming removed 5 bases at V and 7 bases at J, with 23 bases between. This CDR3 is CSAGRGETPSGGYTF. In DNA form, the CDR3 reads TGCAGTGCTGGCCGAGGGGAGACACCTTCGGGTGGCTACACCTTC.

This chain connects TRBV3-1 to TRBJ2-1, with D perhaps TRBD2 (6 bases). The CDR3 has 13 residues. Germline V gene lookup returns CDR1 LGHDT and CDR2 YNNKEL (reference sequence). Between the trimmed V and J ends, which lost 7 bases and 5 bases, there was a span of 12 bases. CDR3 DNA sequence: TGTGCCAGCACCCTGCAGCGGGACAATGAGCAGTTCTTC. It is translated as CASTLQRDNEQFF.

In this sample, this clonotype turned up a few times. The CDR3 DNA sequence: TGCAGTGCTAGACAAGGGGTCACCGGGGAGCTGTTTTTT. This sequence encodes CSARQGVTGELFF. The rearrangement links TRBV20-1 to TRBJ2-2, with D possibly matching TRBD1 (5 bases). The CDR3 has 13 amino acids. The V end was cut by 2 bases, the J end by 4 bases, with 8 bases between. From germline, CDR1 is DFQATT and CDR2 SNEGSKA (reference sequence).

The chain links TRBV20-1 to TRBJ2-6; 7 nucleotides agree with TRBD1. Germline V lookup: CDR1 DFQATT, CDR2 SNEGSKA (reference sequence). The CDR3 contains 15 residues. V lost 2 bases and J lost 3; bases outside the gene matches: 4. The CDR3 sequence is CSARKGALGANVLTF. The CDR3 region has the DNA TGCAGTGCTAGAAAGGGGGCTCTTGGGGCCAACGTCCTGACTTTC.

The table lists this clonotype with a few counts. This rearrangement joins TRBV6-1 to TRBJ2-2; the D gene is possibly TRBD2 (5 bases). V lost 8 bases to trimming and J lost 4 bases, with 14 bases between them. Germline V CDR1 and CDR2: MNHNS, SASEGT. The CDR3 length is 14 residues. The CDR3 spells CASGRGSGTGELFF. The CDR3 DNA reads TGTGCCAGCGGAAGAGGGTCGGGCACCGGGGAGCTGTTTTTT.

The genes are TRBV9 and TRBJ1-2; TRBD1 might be the D (6 bases). The germline V gene has CDR1 SGDLS and CDR2 YYNGEE. Trimming took off 4 bases at V and 2 bases at J, with 12 bases between the two ends. The CDR3 has 14 residues. For the CDR3, the DNA is TGTGCCAGCAGCCGCGAGGGGGGGAACTATGGCTACACCTTC. Amino acid sequence: CASSREGGNYGYTF.

The rearrangement joins TRBV4-3 to TRBJ1-4, with a possible D match to TRBD1 (5 bases). V lost 0 bases, J lost 4 bases, and 12 bases lay in between. CDR3 length equals 16 residues. In germline, CDR1 is LGHNA, CDR2 YSLEER. The CDR3 loop is CASSQEPGRHNEKLFF. CDR3 coding DNA: TGCGCCAGCAGCCAAGAACCGGGACGGCATAATGAAAAACTGTTTTTT.

In this sample, this clonotype turned up a few times. The chain couples TRBV28 to TRBJ2-1; perhaps TRBD2 as D (6 bases). Germline V gene data show CDR1 as MDHEN and CDR2 as SYDVKM. The CDR3 contains 16 residues. With 6 bases removed from V and 0 bases from J, the gap between germline ends came to 15 bases. CDR3 region: CASSTWDFSSYNEQFF. The CDR3 DNA is TGTGCCAGCAGCACCTGGGACTTTAGCTCCTACAATGAGCAGTTCTTC.